The entry that follows covers one TCR beta chain sequence. The CDR3 has 17 amino acids. CDR1 is SGHAT and CDR2 is FQDESV in the germline V gene (reference sequence). V shed 2 bases, J shed 4 bases, and the junction held 10 bases outside the gene matches. 60 Vbeta and 13 Jbeta primers were used in PCR. Generated by immunoSEQ multiplex PCR, the TCRdb table keeps only in-frame clones and is missing some. The sample consists of around 190,000 clones, over 75% of them appearing once. The data stem from a study of cytomegalovirus exposure and HLA in healthy donors. Input material: PBMCs. This chain uses TRBV11-1 with TRBJ2-1; 8 nucleotides align to TRBD1. The receptor was derived from a woman aged 50 to 65 in good health and CMV-seronegative. CDR3 nucleotide sequence: TGTGCCAGCAGCTTATTTGGAGGGACAGGCCCGTACAATGAGCAGTTCTTC. As protein: CASSLFGGTGPYNEQFF.